This paragraph covers one T cell receptor beta chain sequence. Its specificity is not known. The data were obtained in a study of T cell responses to AZD1222 COVID-19 vaccine. Study-level findings and limits: With two AZD1222 doses given, Spike-specific TCR breadth and depth both rose. Donors skewed white British and female; clonal diversity was possibly underestimated.

The assay was immunoSEQ multiplex PCR, and TCRdb's table has in-frame clones only and misses some. The repertoire includes roughly 120,000 clones, approximately 85% of them detected once, and 4.6% sits in the top ten. The CDR3 has 15 amino acids. Germline trimming cut 5 bases from V and 11 bases from J; bases unmatched to any gene: 10. Per germline, CDR1 MNHEY and CDR2 SVGAGI. The source is an adult in good health. This specimen was peripheral blood, taken on day 0 of AZD1222 vaccination. The chain recombines TRBV6-5 with TRBJ2-4; TRBD2 matches 12 bases. This CDR3 reads CASSRGLAGAQVQYF. The CDR3 DNA reads as TGTGCCAGCAGTCGGGGACTAGCGGGCGCCCAGGTTCAGTACTTC.